The 6 T cell receptor beta chains below were found in one sample sequenced in a study of cytomegalovirus exposure and HLA in healthy donors. PCR employed 60 Vbeta and 13 Jbeta primers. Sequenced by immunoSEQ multiplex PCR; TCRdb stores in-frame clones only, minus some. The sample has more than 150,000 clones, about 77% seen once. The source material was PBMCs. The origin of the receptors is a woman in her twenties or thirties in good health and CMV-seropositive.

The chain couples TRBV29-1 to TRBJ2-7; D might be TRBD1 (6 bases). The CDR3 is 12 amino acids. Germline V lookup: CDR1 SQVTM, CDR2 ANQGSEA. The CDR3 loop is CSADSDSYEQYF. CDR3 nucleotide sequence: TGCAGTGCGGACAGCGACTCCTACGAGCAGTACTTC.

The chain combines TRBV7-9 with TRBJ1-4; TRBD1 is a possible D gene (5 bases). The germline V and J ends were trimmed by 3 bases and 10 bases, with 6 bases remaining between them. This CDR3 contains 11 residues. Germline CDR1 reads SEHNR; CDR2 reads FQNEAQ (reference sequence). The CDR3 here is CASSFQGKLFF. DNA for the CDR3: TGTGCCAGCAGCTTTCAGGGAAAACTGTTTTTT. The whole variable domain, filled in from reference TRBV7-9 and TRBJ1-4, reads DTGVSQNPRHKITKRGQNVTFRCDPISEHNRLYWYRQTLGQGPEFLTYFQNEAQLEKSRLLSDRFSAERPKGSFSTLEIQRTEQGDSAMYLCASSFQGKLFFGSGTQLSVL.

As to this clone: An end of the junction differs from the germline gene, which may be a read error. The chain recombines TRBV7-9 with TRBJ1-3, with D perhaps TRBD1 (6 bases). The germline CDR1 and CDR2 sequences are SEHNR and FQNEAQ (reference sequence). The CDR3 consists of 14 residues. In DNA form, the CDR3 reads TGTTCCAGCAGCCCGCGGACAGAAGGAAACACCATATATTTT. Amino acids: CSSSPRTEGNTIYF.

The chain couples TRBV11-2 to TRBJ1-5; D might be TRBD1 (6 bases). From germline, CDR1 is SGHAT and CDR2 FQNNGV. The V and J ends lost 10 bases and 9 bases respectively, with 22 bases between them. The CDR3 extends over 14 amino acids. CDR3: CAKQRDTLGWPQHF. CDR3 bases: TGTGCCAAACAACGGGACACACTGGGATGGCCCCAGCATTTT.

The V and J genes are TRBV6-5 and TRBJ1-2; TRBD1 matches at 8 bases. CDR3 length: 14 amino acids. Unmatched junction bases numbered 7, after V lost 5 bases and J lost 5 bases. Per the germline V gene, CDR1 is MNHEY and CDR2 is SVGAGI. CDR3 protein: CASSERTGPYGYTF. The CDR3 DNA is TGTGCCAGCAGTGAAAGGACAGGGCCATATGGCTACACCTTC.

The chain couples TRBV19 to TRBJ1-6; 10 bases align to TRBD1. The germline V gene encodes CDR1 LNHDA and CDR2 SQIVND (reference sequence). The CDR3 length is 13 residues. After removal of 5 bases from V and 14 bases from J, the junction contained 6 bases not matched to a gene. CDR3 coding DNA: TGTGCCAGTAGTCGGGACAGGGGAATATCCCTCCACTTT. Translated, it gives CASSRDRGISLHF.